The 32 T cell receptor beta chains below all came from one sample that was sequenced in a study of tumor and adjacent non-tumor tissue in lung cancer. The template was RNA from unsorted bulk tissue. This non-tumor lung sample came from over 3 cm beyond the tumor edge. The library came from three nested PCR rounds adapted from ARM-PCR protocols. TCRdb reanalysed the multiplex PCR reads using MiXCR and keeps one entry per CDR3 protein. The repertoire holds 60,000 or so distinct CDR3 sequences, with about 56% as singletons. Sequenced input: distant non-tumor lung tissue. Every receptor here comes from a man between 65 and 85 years old with non-small cell lung cancer.

The chain employs TRBV5-4 and TRBJ2-3, with unresolved D. Germline values: CDR1 SGHNT, CDR2 YYREEE (reference sequence). This CDR3 is 15 amino acids long. CDR3 residues: CVSSTGPQITDTQYF. The DNA of the CDR3 is TGTGTGAGCAGCACCGGGCCTCAAATAACAGATACGCAGTATTTT.

Comment on this clonotype: The conserved phenylalanine or tryptophan is not found at the CDR3 terminus, so this likely reflects a read error. This chain uses TRBV6-1 with TRBJ1-2; no definite D call. CDR1 MNHNS and CDR2 SASEGT come from the germline V gene. Trimming removed 7 bases at V and 10 bases at J, with 19 bases between. The CDR3 consists of 13 residues. CDR3 nucleotides: TGTGCCAGCACCTCGAACCAAAAGGATGACTACACCTAC. It specifies CASTSNQKDDYTY.

Turning to this clonotype: Given a much more abundant clone one base away, this may be a read error. The chain joins TRBV6-2 or TRBV6-3 to TRBJ2-3; D gene ambiguous. Germline CDR1 reads MNHEY; CDR2 reads SVGEGT. The CDR3 sequence is 12 residues long. The CDR3 nucleotides read TGTACCAGCAGTTACCGGGCGGATACGCAGTATTTT. This gives the protein CTSSYRADTQYF.

This clonotype has only a few counts. This may be a read error, as it is one base from a much larger clone. The chain uses TRBV12-3 or TRBV12-4 and TRBJ2-5; perhaps TRBD1 as D (5 bases). The CDR3 contains 13 residues. The V end was cut by 2 bases, the J end by 5 bases, with 9 bases between. The CDR3 spells CASSLRQLETQYF. CDR3 DNA: TGTGCCAGCAGTTTAAGACAGCTGGAGACCCAGTACTTC.

This clonotype is a singleton in its sample. Its ends do not fully match the called genes, so a read error is possible. The chain uses TRBV12-3 or TRBV12-4 and TRBJ2-2, with D maybe TRBD2 (5 bases). CDR3 length equals 16 residues. This chain's CDR3 is CASSQRSNPNTGELLF. The CDR3 bases are TGTGCCAGCAGCCAAAGGTCCAACCCGAACACCGGGGAGCTGCTTTTT.

On this clonotype: A junction end diverges from the germline sequence, so it may reflect a read error. The gene calls are TRBV28 and TRBJ2-1; D tentatively fits TRBD1 or TRBD2 (6 bases each). The CDR3 covers 17 residues. Germline CDR1 is MDHEN and CDR2 is SYDVKM. The CDR3 DNA sequence: TGTGCCAGCAGTTCCGTTCTAGCTGGGGGGCCGAACAATGAGCAGTATTTC. Translating gives CASSSVLAGGPNNEQYF.

For this clonotype: A clone one base away is much larger, so this may be a read error. The missing conserved phenylalanine or tryptophan at the end of this CDR3 makes a read error likely. The rearrangement links TRBV12-3 or TRBV12-4 to TRBJ1-1; unclear D gene. This CDR3 is built from 13 residues. V was trimmed by 5 bases and J by 1 base, leaving 8 bases between them. In DNA form, the CDR3 reads TGTGCCAGCAGTCGAAGACAGAACACTGAAGCTTTCTTA. It translates to CASSRRQNTEAFL.

Note on this clonotype: The junction shows a germline mismatch at one end, possibly a read error. DNA of the CDR3: TGTGTCAGCAGCCTTCTAGCGGAGGTTAACAATGATCAGTTCTTC. This codes for CVSSLLAEVNNDQFF. The chain has TRBV11-3 and TRBJ2-1, with TRBD2 identical over 7 bases. Germline CDR1 and CDR2: SGHNT and YENEEA. The CDR3 has 15 amino acids.

Regarding this clonotype: Its ends do not fully match the called genes, so a read error is possible. The chain is built from TRBV6-1 and TRBJ1-5, with D perhaps matching TRBD1 (5 bases). The CDR3 totals 14 residues. CDR1 and CDR2 from the germline V gene are MNHNS and SASEGT. The CDR3 sequence: CASKGIGELQRQHF. DNA of the CDR3: TGTGCCAGCAAGGGGATAGGGGAATTACAGCGCCAGCATTTT.

The rearrangement links TRBV2 to TRBJ1-5; weak D call: TRBD1 (6 bases). Trimming removed 8 bases from V and 3 bases from J, with 14 bases in between. The CDR3 extends over 14 amino acids. Germline V gives CDR1 SNHLY, CDR2 FYNNEI. The CDR3 region has the DNA TGTGCCAGCGGTAGGGACAATTCCAATCAGCCCCAGCATTTT. It specifies CASGRDNSNQPQHF.

The sample holds many counts of this clonotype. The CDR3 protein is CASSLGQYYEQYF. CDR3 sequence (DNA): TGTGCCAGCAGCTTGGGACAGTACTACGAGCAGTACTTC. The genes are TRBV13 and TRBJ2-7; TRBD1 aligns across 7 bases. Germline values: CDR1 PRHDT, CDR2 FYEKMQ (reference sequence). The trim removed 3 bases at V and 3 bases at J, leaving 2 bases unmatched. The CDR3 runs to 13 residues.

Comment on this clonotype: Given a much more abundant clone one base away, this may be a read error. V is TRBV30 and J is TRBJ2-7, with TRBD2 matching 13 bases. Germline CDR1 and CDR2: GTSNPN and SVGIG (reference sequence). The CDR3 is 16 residues long. Trimming at V came to 2 bases and at J to 3 bases, leaving 7 bases not matched to a gene. The CDR3 DNA reads as TGTGCCTGGAGTCCAGCCCGGACTAGCGGGGGCTACGAGCAGTACTTC. It encodes CAWSPARTSGGYEQYF.

In its sample, this clonotype is medium-sized. This rearrangement joins TRBV10-3 to TRBJ1-1; no reliable D call. Germline CDR1 ENHRY, CDR2 SYGVKD. Trimming removed 0 bases at V and 2 bases at J, with 10 bases between. The CDR3 totals 15 residues. For the CDR3, the DNA is TGTGCCATCAGTGAGTCCGCAGATTTAAACACTGAAGCTTTCTTT. Translated, it gives CAISESADLNTEAFF.

As concerns this clonotype: Here the CDR3 omits its conserved ending phenylalanine or tryptophan, so a read error is the likely source. The J gene is TRBJ2-5, the V gene TRBV11-1, with unresolved D. Trimming took 11 bases from V and 2 from J, leaving 18 bases between them. This CDR3 spans 14 amino acids. Germline values: CDR1 SGHAT, CDR2 FQDESV (reference sequence). CDR3 region: CAGTRSDPQETQYS. DNA of the CDR3: TGTGCCGGCACCCGGAGTGATCCACAAGAGACCCAGTACTCC.

This clonotype was seen more than once but under ten times. V gene TRBV28 combines with J gene TRBJ1-6; tentatively, D is TRBD1 (5 bases). CDR1 is MDHEN and CDR2 is SYDVKM in the germline V gene. The CDR3 length is 14 residues. V gave up 7 bases and J gave up 7 bases, with 14 bases separating them. For the CDR3, the DNA is TGTGCCAGCAATACCGGGGCCGAGAATTCACCCCTCCACTTT. Protein sequence: CASNTGAENSPLHF. Filled out from reference TRBV28 and TRBJ1-6, the complete variable domain reads DVKVTQSSRYLVKRTGEKVFLECVQDMDHENMFWYRQDPGLGLRLIYFSYDVKMKEKGDIPEGYSVSREKKERFSLILESASTNQTSMYLCASNTGAENSPLHFGNGTRLTVT.

This clonotype was seen repeatedly, ten times or more. This rearrangement joins TRBV10-2 to TRBJ1-1; D gene unclear. The CDR3 length is 14 residues. The V end was cut by 2 bases, the J end by 3 bases, with 10 bases between. The germline V gene has CDR1 WSHSY and CDR2 SAAADI. CDR3 DNA sequence: TGCGCCAGCAGTGAGGACACCCTTGACACTGAAGCTTTCTTT. The encoded protein is CASSEDTLDTEAFF.

A note on this clonotype: A read error may account for a junction end that differs from germline. The V call is TRBV10-2, the J call TRBJ2-2, with a weak D call TRBD1 (5 bases). CDR1 is WSHSY, CDR2 SAAADI, per germline. There are 15 residues in the CDR3. The DNA for the CDR3 is TGTGTCAGCAAGCAGGGATTGGAGAATACCGGGGAGCTGTTTTTT. Translated, it gives CVSKQGLENTGELFF.

Comment on this clonotype: At one end the junction does not follow the germline gene, possibly because of a read error. This chain uses TRBV5-5 with TRBJ1-1; 10 positions match TRBD1. Germline CDR1 reads SGHKS; CDR2 reads YYEKEE (reference sequence). This CDR3 is built from 16 residues. In DNA, the CDR3 is TGTGCCAGCAGCTCCCGACAGGGGGCTTTGAGCACTGAATCTTTCTTT. Translating it yields CASSSRQGALSTESFF. The whole variable domain, filled in from reference TRBV5-5 and TRBJ1-1, reads DAGVTQSPTHLIKTRGQQVTLRCSPISGHKSVSWYQQVLGQGPQFIFQYYEKEERGRGNFPDRFSARQFPNYSSELNVNALLLGDSALYLCASSSRQGALSTESFFGQGTRLTVV.

This clonotype was recorded once. This sequence joins TRBV30 and TRBJ1-1; D not resolved. V lost 4 bases and J lost 4, with 19 bases in between. Germline CDR1 and CDR2: GTSNPN and SVGIG (reference sequence). This CDR3 has 15 residues. The CDR3 loop reads CAWISSQRVSTEAFF. The CDR3 DNA sequence: TGTGCCTGGATAAGTTCCCAGCGCGTAAGCACTGAAGCTTTCTTT.

Ten or more counts support this clonotype. The J gene is TRBJ2-3, the V gene TRBV10-3, with 13 nucleotides matching TRBD2. V was pared by 8 bases and J by 6 bases, with 2 bases of the junction left unmatched. This CDR3 is built from 13 residues. CDR1 and CDR2 (germline): ENHRY, SYGVKD. CDR3 amino acids: CAIGLAGADTQYF. CDR3 nucleotides: TGTGCCATCGGACTAGCGGGAGCTGATACGCAGTATTTT.

This clonotype has a handful of counts. A much more abundant neighbour one base away suggests this may be a read error. This chain connects TRBV10-3 to TRBJ1-4; D is undetermined. CDR1 ENHRY and CDR2 SYGVKD come from the germline V gene. The CDR3 consists of 15 residues. The CDR3: CTISDRAPGNEKLFF. DNA of the CDR3: TGTACCATCAGTGATCGGGCCCCCGGTAATGAAAAACTGTTTTTT.

In regard to this clonotype: With a much larger clone just one base away, this may be a read error. The chain combines TRBV6-2 or TRBV6-3 with TRBJ1-1; D possibly corresponds to TRBD1 (5 bases). Germline values: CDR1 MNHEY, CDR2 SVGEGT. The CDR3 spans 13 residues. The CDR3: CASSLRTSIEGFF. The CDR3 DNA reads as TGTGCCAGCAGCCTCAGGACAAGCATTGAAGGTTTCTTT.

Points on this clonotype: Since the CDR3 does not end with the conserved phenylalanine or tryptophan, this likely comes from a read error. V usage is TRBV10-2 and J usage is TRBJ2-7; 8 bases align to TRBD2. CDR3 size: 13 residues. Germline assignment: CDR1 WSHSY and CDR2 SAAADI. CDR3 in DNA: TGCGTCATTCGGGGGGGCCTGTCCTACGAGCAGTACTCC. The encoded protein is CVIRGGLSYEQYS.

V usage is TRBV20-1 and J usage is TRBJ2-3; tentative D call: TRBD1 (5 bases). The CDR3 has 14 amino acids. CDR1 and CDR2 from the germline V gene are DFQATT and SNEGSKA (reference sequence). The CDR3 sequence is CNAQTAMDADTQYF. The CDR3 DNA follows: TGCAATGCCCAGACAGCGATGGACGCAGATACGCAGTATTTT.

In this sample, this clonotype turned up a few times. This may stem from a read error, because a much larger clone lies one nucleotide away. The V call is TRBV6-5, the J call TRBJ1-5, with D unclear. V was shortened by 2 bases and J by 5 bases, with 19 bases between the two germline ends. This CDR3 is built from 17 residues. Germline values: CDR1 MNHEY, CDR2 SVGAGI. The CDR3 DNA is TGTGCCAGCAGTTACACCCGGGATAGAGAAACCGATCAGCCCCAGCATTTT. Its translation: CASSYTRDRETDQPQHF.

The table lists this clonotype with many counts. The chain is built from TRBV28 and TRBJ2-7; D remains unclear. The CDR3 spans 13 residues. Germline values: CDR1 MDHEN, CDR2 SYDVKM. Trimming took off 5 bases at V and 5 bases at J, with 13 bases between the two ends. CDR3 amino acids: CASSPPGLHEQYF. CDR3 DNA: TGTGCCAGCAGTCCGCCGGGTCTCCACGAGCAGTACTTC.

As for this clonotype: A much bigger clone sits one base away, suggesting this may be a read error. The chain has TRBV11-2 and TRBJ2-1, with 9 bases matching TRBD1. From germline, CDR1 is SGHAT and CDR2 FQNNGV. V shed 5 bases, J shed 12 bases, and the junction held 17 bases outside the gene matches. The CDR3 consists of 16 residues. CDR3 coding DNA: TGTGCCAGCAGCCCCCATGACAGGGGGAGGAACGATGGGCAGTTCTTC. Protein product: CASSPHDRGRNDGQFF. Full variable domain (missing parts from reference TRBV11-2 and TRBJ2-1): EAGVAQSPRYKIIEKRQSVAFWCNPISGHATLYWYQQILGQGPKLLIQFQNNGVVDDSQLPKDRFSAERLKGVDSTLKIQPAKLEDSAVYLCASSPHDRGRNDGQFFGPGTRLTVL.

This clonotype has only a few counts. The rearrangement links TRBV28 to TRBJ2-3, with D unresolved. Germline loops: CDR1 MDHEN, CDR2 SYDVKM. The V end was cut by 2 bases, the J end by 4 bases, with 13 bases between. This CDR3 is built from 15 residues. CDR3 sequence reads: CASSLNPSRPDTQYF. The DNA of the CDR3 is TGTGCCAGCAGTTTAAATCCCAGTCGTCCAGATACGCAGTATTTT. Looking up the rest from reference TRBV28 and TRBJ2-3 gives the full variable domain: DVKVTQSSRYLVKRTGEKVFLECVQDMDHENMFWYRQDPGLGLRLIYFSYDVKMKEKGDIPEGYSVSREKKERFSLILESASTNQTSMYLCASSLNPSRPDTQYFGPGTRLTVL.

This clonotype showed up many times. The V gene is TRBV7-8, the J gene TRBJ2-3; D is unclear. The CDR3 is made up of 15 amino acids. The V gene lost 6 bases and the J gene lost 7 bases, with 20 bases spanning the gap. CDR1 and CDR2 (germline): SGHVS, FQNEAQ. DNA for the CDR3: TGTGCCAGCAGTCAAGGCCAGCTTCGGTCTTATACGCAGTATTTT. Protein: CASSQGQLRSYTQYF.

The V gene is TRBV24-1, the J gene TRBJ2-7, with TRBD1 matching over 7 bases. Unmatched junction bases numbered 5, after V lost 5 bases and J lost 5 bases. Per the germline V gene, CDR1 is KGHDR and CDR2 is SFDVKD. The CDR3 spans 13 residues. The CDR3 loop is CATSGTGANEQYF. CDR3 DNA sequence: TGTGCCACCAGTGGGACAGGTGCCAACGAGCAGTACTTC.

Remarks on this clonotype: A much larger clone differs from this one at a single base, so this may be a read error. The chain links TRBV6-5 to TRBJ2-1, with D tentatively TRBD1 (6 bases). Per germline, CDR1 MNHEY and CDR2 SVGAGI. CDR3 length: 16 residues. V was cut by 6 bases and J by 7 bases, with 22 bases left in between. The CDR3 coding sequence is TGTGCCAGCAGCCCCGGGACACATTGGGCCAGGAATGAGCAGTTCTTC. It yields the protein CASSPGTHWARNEQFF.

This clonotype was counted ten times or more. The chain has TRBV29-1 and TRBJ1-2, with D possibly matching TRBD1 (5 bases). The CDR3 runs 12 residues. CDR1 and CDR2 from the germline V gene are SQVTM and ANQGSEA. V lost 5 bases, J lost 3 bases, and 10 bases lay in between. CDR3 residues: CSVNRRDYGYTF. The CDR3 nucleotides read TGCAGCGTTAACAGGAGGGACTATGGCTACACCTTC.